This T cell receptor beta chain originates from a study of identical twins. This clonotype was recorded at least ten times. The antigen is unknown. Study observations and caveats: Cross-sectional statistics, not tracking of the same donors, supported the conclusions. There were fewer insertions in abundant cord blood beta clonotypes, but memory repertoires showed no such pattern.

Only healthy Caucasians were enrolled as donors. The germline V gene has CDR1 SEHNR and CDR2 FQNEAQ (reference sequence). The V gene end was trimmed by 5 bases and the J gene end by 3 bases; junction bases not matched to a gene: 10. This CDR3 has 16 residues. Template switching added a universal primer site; cDNA carried unique molecular identifiers. TCRdb recomputed calls from the 5' RACE reads with MiXCR, one row per CDR3 protein. Of approximately 590,000 distinct CDR3 sequences in the sample, 9% to 10% were seen once. This sample also appeared in a second study, on yellow fever vaccine responses in identical twins.

The TCR comes from a woman between 18 and 30 years old in good health. V usage is TRBV7-9 and J usage is TRBJ2-3; 8 bases match TRBD2. The sample taken for sequencing was PBMCs. CDR3: CASSPPGRAGTDTQYF. The CDR3, as DNA: TGTGCCAGCAGCCCCCCCGGGAGGGCCGGGACAGATACGCAGTATTTT.